This TCR beta chain comes out of a study of shared clonotypes between healthy human individuals. After removal of 2 bases from V and 5 bases from J, the junction contained 2 bases not matched to a gene. Germline values: CDR1 SQVTM, CDR2 ANQGSEA. This CDR3 has 13 residues. Findings and caveats of the study: Researchers found naive subsets generally carried larger estimated richness than memory subsets. Rarefaction showed sorted-subset sequencing was incomplete despite large depth.

Regarding this clone: Its antigen is still unknown.

Replicate PCRs for sorted subsets used approximately 190 ng DNA; this equaled 33,000 or so T cell genomes. This table comes from immunoSEQ multiplex PCR, and its TCRdb copy is limited to in-frame clones, with some not included. The sample has about 1.5 million clones, 95% to 99% seen once. The rearrangement links TRBV29-1 to TRBJ2-2; 7 bases are shared with TRBD2. The sequenced material came from naive CD4+ T cells sorted from blood. As for subset: CD45RA+ positively selected. The TCR comes from a young man in good health. CDR3 nucleotides: TGCAGCGTTGAACTCGGGAGGACCGGGGAGCTGTTTTTT. This translates into CSVELGRTGELFF.